This T cell receptor (beta chain) was observed in a study of blood T cell repertoires in COVID-19. Study in general: COVID-19 samples from acute and convalescent phases originated in the United States, Italy and Spain. T cells, B-cell-depleted T cells, or PBMCs supplied cDNA or gDNA.

Original handling: Reference gene primer amplification in the assay estimated nucleated cell counts. Some clones are missing from TCRdb's copy, which holds only in-frame ones; the method was immunoSEQ multiplex PCR. D and trimming come from the DNA, and the V and J calls and clone size come from that table. The sample includes around 110,000 clones, around 90% seen only once; the top ten take 4.9%. This CDR3 is 15 amino acids long. V shed 0 bases and J 8 bases; nucleotides not matched to a gene: 7. The germline V gene encodes CDR1 GTSNPN and CDR2 SVGIG (reference sequence). The chain has TRBV30 and TRBJ2-3; 11 bases are shared with TRBD2. Sequenced input: peripheral blood. The receptor's source is a man aged 40-49 years with active or convalescent COVID-19. The CDR3 DNA is TGTGCCTGGAGTGTAGCTAGCGGGAGGAGGGGTACGCAGTATTTT. This codes for CAWSVASGRRGTQYF.